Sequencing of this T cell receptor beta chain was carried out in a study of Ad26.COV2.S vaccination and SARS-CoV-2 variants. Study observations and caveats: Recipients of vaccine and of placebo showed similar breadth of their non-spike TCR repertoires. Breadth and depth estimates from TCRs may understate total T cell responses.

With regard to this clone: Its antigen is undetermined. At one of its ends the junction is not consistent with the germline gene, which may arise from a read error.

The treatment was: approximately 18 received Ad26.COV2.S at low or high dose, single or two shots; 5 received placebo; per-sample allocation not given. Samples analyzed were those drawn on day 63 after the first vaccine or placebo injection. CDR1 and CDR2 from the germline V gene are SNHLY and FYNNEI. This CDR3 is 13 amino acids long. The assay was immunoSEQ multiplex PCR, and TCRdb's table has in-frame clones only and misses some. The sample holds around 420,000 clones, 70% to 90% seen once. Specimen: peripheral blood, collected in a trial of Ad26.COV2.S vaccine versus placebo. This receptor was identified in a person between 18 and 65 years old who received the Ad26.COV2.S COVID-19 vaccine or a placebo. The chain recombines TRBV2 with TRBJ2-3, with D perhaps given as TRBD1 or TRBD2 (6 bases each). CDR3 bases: TGTGCCAGAAGTGGGGGGCTAAGGGATACGCAGTATTTT. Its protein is CARSGGLRDTQYF.